Listed below are T cell receptor beta chains from one sample, sequenced in a study of tumor and adjacent non-tumor tissue in lung cancer. MiXCR, run by TCRdb on the multiplex PCR reads, gives a single entry per CDR3 protein. In the table there are tens of thousands of distinct CDR3 sequences, about two thirds of which are singletons. Specimen: lung tumor tissue. The receptors were sampled from a woman between 35 and 50 years old with non-small cell lung cancer. The CDR3 runs from the conserved cysteine through the conserved F or W. D genes are given only for firm matches. The size of a clone is reported for some rows only, either as once, few or many, or as a class for expanded clones.

v_call	d_call	j_call	clone_size	cdr3_aa	cdr3_nt
TRBV4-2	TRBD2	TRBJ2-7	NA	CASSPLADYYEQYF	TGTGCCAGCAGCCCACTAGCGGACTACTACGAGCAGTACTTC
TRBV29-1	NA	TRBJ2-1	NA	CIVGARAHYNEQFF	TGCATCGTGGGTGCAAGGGCTCACTACAATGAGCAGTTCTTC
TRBV4-1	NA	TRBJ2-3	once	CASSQDRDRLNQPQYF	TGCGCCAGTAGCCAAGACCGGGACCGCCTCAATCAGCCCCAGTATTTT
TRBV7-8	NA	TRBJ1-5	NA	CASSYDSVYSNQPQHF	TGTGCCAGCAGCTACGACAGCGTCTATAGCAATCAGCCCCAGCATTTT
TRBV11-3	TRBD1	TRBJ2-7	NA	CASSLIQTGPYVHYF	TGTGCCAGCAGCCTAATACAGACAGGGCCCTACGTGCACTACTTC
TRBV6-1	NA	TRBJ2-3	many	CASNTDTQYF	TGTGCCAGCAATACAGATACGCAGTATTTT
TRBV6-1	NA	TRBJ2-7	once	CASSEDEGGCLYEQYF	TGTGCCAGCAGTGAAGACGAGGGGGGCTGTTTGTACGAGCAGTACTTC
TRBV6-2/TRBV6-3	NA	TRBJ1-2	NA	CASNWKRVNYGYTF	TGTGCCAGCAATTGGAAGAGGGTTAACTATGGCTACACCTTC
TRBV6-6	TRBD2	TRBJ2-7	NA	CVSSRTSGRDEQYF	TGTGTCAGCAGTCGGACTAGCGGGAGAGACGAGCAGTACTTC
TRBV11-2	TRBD2	TRBJ2-3	NA	CARRPPIAGSTDPQYF	TGTGCCAGGAGGCCTCCTATAGCGGGGAGCACAGATCCGCAGTATTTT
TRBV20-1	NA	TRBJ2-7	once	CSAPGVELHEQYF	TGCAGTGCCCCAGGAGTAGAGTTGCACGAGCAGTACTTC
TRBV14	TRBD1	TRBJ2-7	many	CASSQVYRGRYEQYF	TGTGCCAGCAGCCAAGTGTATAGGGGGCGGTACGAGCAGTACTTC
TRBV6-1	TRBD2	TRBJ2-1	once	CVSSPGLAGVGEQFF	TGTGTCAGCAGTCCAGGACTAGCGGGAGTAGGCGAGCAGTTCTTC
TRBV20-1	TRBD1	TRBJ1-1	NA	CNAGDPGQKNTEAFF	TGCAATGCTGGAGATCCGGGACAGAAGAACACTGAAGCTTTCTTT
TRBV20-1	NA	TRBJ2-7	many	CSAIPPLGAYEQYF	TGCAGTGCTATACCCCCCTTGGGCGCCTACGAGCAGTACTTC
TRBV6-6	NA	TRBJ2-3	NA	CASSVRGGCNTDTQYF	TGTGCCAGCAGCGTTAGGGGCGGATGTAACACAGATACGCAGTATTTT
TRBV6-6	NA	TRBJ1-1	NA	CASSNDTEAFF	TGTGCCAGCAGTAACGACACTGAAGCTTTCTTT
TRBV6-6	TRBD1	TRBJ2-5	many	CASIRPGTEETQYF	TGTGCCAGCATTCGACCCGGGACAGAAGAGACCCAGTACTTC
TRBV11-2	NA	TRBJ2-3	once	CARSPLSAVDTQYF	TGTGCCAGGAGCCCTCTGAGCGCGGTAGATACGCAGTATTTT
TRBV4-1	NA	TRBJ2-7	NA	CASSQGGNEYF	TGCGCTAGCAGCCAAGGGGGAAATGAGTACTTC
TRBV21-1	NA	TRBJ1-1	NA	CANSKLAVHGAFF	TGTGCCAACAGCAAATTGGCGGTTCATGGAGCTTTCTTT
TRBV11-2	TRBD1	TRBJ1-1	once	CASSLEGQGMMNSEAFF	TGTGCCAGCAGCTTAGAAGGACAGGGGATGATGAACAGTGAAGCTTTCTTT
TRBV20-1	TRBD2	TRBJ2-2	NA	CSVWGTTDTGELFF	TGCAGTGTGTGGGGGACTACGGACACCGGGGAGCTGTTTTTT
TRBV5-6	TRBD2	TRBJ2-7	many	CASSVRPAGNEQYF	TGTGCCAGCAGCGTAAGACCAGCGGGAAACGAGCAGTACTTC
TRBV7-2	TRBD2	TRBJ2-3	NA	CASSLGGLARATTDTQYF	TGTGCCAGCAGCTTAGGCGGACTAGCCAGAGCGACTACAGATACGCAGTATTTT
TRBV7-8	TRBD1	TRBJ2-7	NA	CASSQRQGGEQYF	TGTGCTAGCAGTCAAAGACAGGGGGGGGAGCAGTATTTC
TRBV29-1	NA	TRBJ2-1	NA	CSVRAVGSRSYNEQFF	TGCAGCGTTAGAGCGGTAGGGTCCCGTTCCTACAATGAACAGTTCTTC
TRBV29-1	NA	TRBJ2-1	NA	CSAEFVRGAVNEQFF	TGCAGCGCTGAATTTGTCAGGGGGGCCGTCAATGAGCAGTTCTTC
TRBV7-3	NA	TRBJ1-2	NA	CASSLGTSGGCTF	TGTGCCAGCAGCCTAGGGACATCGGGAGGCTGCACCTTC
TRBV12-3/TRBV12-4	NA	TRBJ1-2	once	CDNVPNPGLGGYTF	TGTGACAACGTCCCTAATCCAGGGCTTGGCGGCTACACCTTC
TRBV12-3/TRBV12-4	NA	TRBJ1-2	NA	CTSSLQVVSGGYTF	TGTACCAGCAGTTTACAGGTCGTGAGCGGTGGCTACACCTTC
TRBV20-1	NA	TRBJ1-5	NA	CSARNRFNTDTQHF	TGCAGTGCTAGAAACAGGTTTAACACAGATACGCAGCATTTT
TRBV2	TRBD1	TRBJ1-1	few	CASYTRGRGGTEAFF	TGTGCCAGCTACACCAGGGGGCGGGGGGGAACTGAAGCTTTCTTT
TRBV6-1	NA	TRBJ2-7	NA	CASSASLVGMGEQYF	TGTGCCAGCAGTGCCTCACTAGTGGGAATGGGTGAGCAGTACTTC
TRBV20-1	NA	TRBJ2-2	NA	CNTRDLGAGGELFF	TGCAATACTAGAGATCTGGGTGCCGGCGGGGAGCTGTTTTTT
TRBV6-6	TRBD1	TRBJ2-5	NA	CASNSPETGGETQYF	TGTGCCAGCAACTCCCCCGAGACAGGGGGAGAGACCCAGTACTTC
TRBV10-2	TRBD2	TRBJ2-2	NA	CASNREGRSRELFF	TGTGCCAGCAACCGGGAGGGCCGAAGCAGGGAGCTGTTTTTT
TRBV30	NA	TRBJ2-3	NA	CTWNVRRGDTQYF	TGTACCTGGAATGTACGGAGGGGAGATACGCAGTATTTT
TRBV12-3/TRBV12-4	NA	TRBJ1-6	many	CASRQGIDSPLHF	TGTGCCAGCAGGCAGGGGATAGATTCACCCCTCCACTTT
TRBV11-2	TRBD2	TRBJ2-1	NA	CANSLVLAGRLNERSF	TGTGCCAACAGCTTAGTTCTAGCGGGGCGCCTAAATGAGCGGTCCTTC
TRBV11-1	NA	TRBJ2-3	NA	CASNRLPGNTNAQYF	TGTGCCAGCAACCGTCTGCCGGGAAACACAAATGCGCAGTATTTT
TRBV20-1	TRBD2	TRBJ2-3	NA	CSARSGSGRITDTQYF	TGCAGTGCTAGATCCGGAAGCGGGAGGATAACAGATACGCAGTATTTT
TRBV5-4	NA	TRBJ2-7	NA	CASSRDGTYEQYF	TGTGCAAGCAGTCGGGACGGGACCTACGAGCAGTACTTC
TRBV6-2/TRBV6-3	TRBD1	TRBJ1-5	once	CTSETGGVDQPQHF	TGTACCAGCGAGACAGGGGGCGTCGATCAGCCCCAGCATTTT
TRBV6-1	NA	TRBJ1-2	NA	CASSIQDQPANYGYTF	TGTGCCAGCAGTATCCAAGATCAGCCTGCTAACTATGGCTACACCTTC
TRBV4-2	NA	TRBJ2-1	NA	CASSLDYRTNGTYNEQFF	TGTGCCAGCAGCCTAGATTACCGAACTAACGGGACCTACAATGAGCAGTTCTTC
TRBV11-2	NA	TRBJ1-6	NA	CANSFTFGSALNSPLHF	TGTGCCAACAGCTTCACCTTCGGTAGCGCCCTTAATTCACCCCTCCACTTT
TRBV4-1	NA	TRBJ2-3	NA	CASSQERIGFGTDTQYF	TGCGCCAGCAGTCAAGAAAGGATAGGGTTTGGCACAGATACGCAGTATTTT
TRBV29-1	TRBD1	TRBJ2-7	once	CSVEIWDRGKYEQYF	TGCAGCGTTGAAATCTGGGACAGGGGCAAGTACGAACAGTACTTC
TRBV12-3/TRBV12-4	NA	TRBJ1-6	once	CAGNGERNSPLHF	TGTGCCGGCAACGGGGAACGAAATTCACCCCTCCACTTT
TRBV11-2	NA	TRBJ2-5	few	CASNLVRWRAQETQYF	TGTGCCAGCAACTTAGTTAGGTGGAGGGCCCAAGAGACCCAGTACTTC
TRBV10-2	TRBD2	TRBJ2-3	NA	CTSRLTPSGPTDTQYF	TGCACCAGCAGACTGACGCCTAGCGGCCCCACAGATACGCAGTATTTT
TRBV6-5	NA	TRBJ1-6	NA	CANSYTDIDNSPLHF	TGTGCCAACAGTTACACAGATATCGATAATTCACCCCTCCACTTT
TRBV29-1	NA	TRBJ2-3	NA	CNVEVPPVDTQYF	TGCAACGTTGAAGTCCCCCCCGTAGATACGCAGTATTTT